A selection of T cell receptor beta chains follows, all from one sample in a study of OX40 agonist ivuxolimab in advanced cancers. Clones were sequenced by immunoSEQ multiplex PCR, and TCRdb holds only the in-frame ones, with some missing. The table lists 100,000 or so clones, 70% to 90% of them singletons, with around 0.15% in the top ten. Sequenced here: CD4+ or CD8+ T cells sorted from blood, sampled in a trial of the OX40 agonist ivuxolimab. These receptors were obtained from an adult with an advanced solid tumor such as melanoma, head and neck, liver or kidney cancer. Each CDR3 is given with its conserved first and last residue. The D gene is left open where the match is weak. Only part of the rows carry a size: once, few, many, or a class if the clone is expanded.

clone size	V gene	J gene	D gene	CDR3 protein	CDR3 DNA
NA	TRBV27	TRBJ1-2	NA	CASSFGRENYGYTF	TGTGCCAGCAGTTTTGGACGGGAAAACTATGGCTACACCTTC
NA	TRBV29-1	TRBJ1-2	NA	CSVGSGYYGYTF	TGCAGCGTTGGGTCCGGCTACTATGGCTACACCTTC
NA	TRBV2	TRBJ1-2	NA	CASRSRGTGAVGYTF	TGTGCCAGCAGGTCCCGCGGGACGGGGGCGGTTGGCTACACCTTC
once	TRBV19	TRBJ2-7	NA	CASSGQLSFYEQYF	TGTGCCAGTTCCGGACAGTTGAGCTTCTACGAGCAGTACTTC
NA	TRBV2	TRBJ1-1	TRBD1	CASSYDRGRFVDTEAFF	TGTGCCAGCAGTTACGACAGGGGGCGATTTGTGGACACTGAAGCTTTCTTT
NA	TRBV25-1	TRBJ2-3	TRBD2	CASSEGLAGVTDTQYF	TGTGCCAGCAGTGAGGGACTAGCGGGGGTCACAGATACGCAGTATTTT
NA	TRBV2	TRBJ1-1	NA	CASSVTPRRAFF	TGTGCCAGCAGTGTTACGCCTAGGAGGGCTTTCTTT
NA	TRBV2	TRBJ2-7	TRBD2	CASRRDSAKGASGKLYEQYF	TGTGCCAGCAGGCGGGACTCTGCGAAAGGGGCTAGCGGTAAACTCTACGAGCAGTACTTC
once	TRBV18	TRBJ1-1	NA	CASSLLPADTEAFF	TGTGCCAGCTCACTTTTACCGGCGGACACTGAAGCTTTCTTT
NA	TRBV7-3	TRBJ2-5	NA	CASSASIQETQYF	TGTGCCAGCAGCGCCAGCATTCAAGAGACCCAGTACTTC
NA	TRBV2	TRBJ2-7	NA	CASSRGTYEQYF	TGTGCCAGCAGTAGGGGAACCTACGAGCAGTACTTC
once	TRBV4-1	TRBJ2-3	NA	CASSQGPTDDTQYF	TGCGCCAGCAGCCAAGGTCCCACCGACGATACGCAGTATTTT
NA	TRBV28	TRBJ1-1	NA	CASSSQQGGWTEAFF	TGTGCCAGCAGTAGCCAACAGGGAGGGTGGACTGAAGCTTTCTTT
few	TRBV27	TRBJ1-2	NA	CASSLQGYYGYTF	TGTGCCAGCAGTTTACAGGGGTACTATGGCTACACCTTC
NA	TRBV4-1	TRBJ2-6	NA	CASSPVDGAAGANVLTF	TGCGCCAGCAGCCCCGTCGACGGGGCAGCCGGGGCCAACGTCCTGACTTTC
once	TRBV9	TRBJ2-7	TRBD1	CASSQGQYNDGSSYEQYF	TGTGCCAGCAGCCAGGGACAGTACAATGATGGAAGCTCCTACGAGCAGTACTTC
NA	TRBV19	TRBJ2-5	TRBD1	CASSATGTEGTQYF	TGTGCCAGTAGTGCGACCGGGACAGAGGGGACCCAGTACTTC
NA	TRBV6-1	TRBJ1-4	NA	CASTVRITTNEKLFF	TGTGCCAGCACTGTCCGGATTACAACTAATGAAAAACTGTTTTTT
NA	TRBV30	TRBJ1-4	TRBD1	CAWNRGTNEKLFF	TGTGCCTGGAACAGGGGAACTAATGAAAAACTGTTTTTT
NA	TRBV28	TRBJ2-4	NA	CASRSDREGNIQYF	TGTGCCAGCAGGTCCGACAGGGAGGGGAACATTCAGTACTTC
NA	TRBV18	TRBJ2-7	NA	CASSPGTSNEQYF	TGTGCCAGCTCACCCGGGACGTCGAACGAGCAGTACTTC
once	TRBV10-3	TRBJ2-1	NA	CAISYAIGVNEQFF	TGTGCCATCAGCTACGCCATAGGGGTCAATGAGCAGTTCTTC
NA	TRBV7-8	TRBJ2-2	NA	CASRQARGARTGELFF	TGTGCCAGCAGACAAGCCAGGGGGGCCCGAACCGGGGAGCTGTTTTTT
NA	TRBV9	TRBJ2-5	NA	CASSPRGSPQETQYF	TGTGCCAGCAGCCCCCGTGGCAGTCCTCAAGAGACCCAGTACTTC
NA	TRBV6-1	TRBJ2-7	NA	CASSENRAISYEQYF	TGTGCCAGCAGTGAAAACAGGGCGATCTCCTACGAGCAGTACTTC
NA	TRBV5-4	TRBJ2-1	TRBD2	CASSQKRGLTYNEQFF	TGTGCCAGCAGCCAAAAGCGGGGACTGACCTACAATGAGCAGTTCTTC
NA	TRBV29-1	TRBJ2-2	NA	CSVVFQRGGELFF	TGCAGCGTTGTCTTTCAGAGGGGCGGGGAGCTGTTTTTT
NA	TRBV19	TRBJ1-2	TRBD1	CASSSRDRDGYTF	TGTGCCAGTAGTAGCCGGGACAGGGATGGCTACACCTTC
NA	TRBV19	TRBJ2-7	NA	CASSIGLHYNEQYF	TGTGCCAGTAGTATAGGGCTGCACTACAACGAGCAGTACTTC
NA	TRBV11-2	TRBJ1-1	TRBD1	CASSLVTGAGGTEAFF	TGTGCCAGCAGCTTAGTGACAGGGGCGGGAGGTACTGAAGCTTTCTTT
NA	TRBV27	TRBJ1-5	NA	CASSRTPGPGPHQHF	TGTGCCAGCAGTCGAACTCCGGGACCCGGTCCGCACCAGCATTTT
NA	TRBV15	TRBJ1-2	NA	CATSTGLGNYGYTF	TGTGCCACCAGTACGGGGTTGGGAAACTATGGCTACACCTTC
NA	TRBV5-1	TRBJ1-1	TRBD1	CASSRDRLNTEAFF	TGCGCCAGCAGCAGGGACAGATTGAACACTGAAGCTTTCTTT
NA	TRBV18	TRBJ1-1	NA	CASSPRTPPDTEAFF	TGTGCCAGCTCACCACGTACGCCCCCCGACACTGAAGCTTTCTTT
NA	TRBV19	TRBJ1-5	NA	CASSIEGSQPQHF	TGTGCCAGTAGTATAGAGGGTTCTCAGCCCCAGCATTTT
NA	TRBV30	TRBJ2-2	NA	CAWSRAGNTGELFF	TGTGCCTGGAGTCGTGCAGGGAACACCGGGGAGCTGTTTTTT
NA	TRBV2	TRBJ1-5	NA	CASSGSNQPQHF	TGTGCCAGCAGTGGGAGCAATCAGCCCCAGCATTTT